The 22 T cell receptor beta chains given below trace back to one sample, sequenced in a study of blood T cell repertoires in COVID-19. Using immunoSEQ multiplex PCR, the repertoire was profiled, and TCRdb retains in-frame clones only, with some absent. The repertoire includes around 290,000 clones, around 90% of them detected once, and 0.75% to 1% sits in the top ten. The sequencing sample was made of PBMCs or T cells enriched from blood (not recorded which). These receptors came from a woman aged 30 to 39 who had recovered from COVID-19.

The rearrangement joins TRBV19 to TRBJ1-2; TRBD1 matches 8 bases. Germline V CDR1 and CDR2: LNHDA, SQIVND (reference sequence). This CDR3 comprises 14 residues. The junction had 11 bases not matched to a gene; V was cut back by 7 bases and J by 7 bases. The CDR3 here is CASTSRDRLGGYTF. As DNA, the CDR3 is TGTGCCAGTACCTCCCGGGACAGGCTTGGTGGCTACACCTTC.

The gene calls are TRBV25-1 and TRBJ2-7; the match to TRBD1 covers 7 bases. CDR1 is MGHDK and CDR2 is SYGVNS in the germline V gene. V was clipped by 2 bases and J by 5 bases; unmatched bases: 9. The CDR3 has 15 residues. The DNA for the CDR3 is TGTGCCAGCAGTGAAGGCGGAACAGGGGTGGACGAGCAGTACTTC. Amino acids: CASSEGGTGVDEQYF.

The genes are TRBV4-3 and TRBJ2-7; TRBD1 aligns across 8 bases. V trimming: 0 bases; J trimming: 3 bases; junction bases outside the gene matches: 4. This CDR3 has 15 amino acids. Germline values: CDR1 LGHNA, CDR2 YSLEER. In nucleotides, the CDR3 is TGCGCCAGCAGCCAAGACGACAGGGGTGACTACGAGCAGTACTTC. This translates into CASSQDDRGDYEQYF.

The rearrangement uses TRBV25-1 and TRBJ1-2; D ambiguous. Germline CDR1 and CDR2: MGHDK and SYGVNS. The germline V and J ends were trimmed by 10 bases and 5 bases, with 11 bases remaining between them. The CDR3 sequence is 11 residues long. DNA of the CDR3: TGTGCCACCGGGTACAATTATGGCTACACCTTC. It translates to CATGYNYGYTF.

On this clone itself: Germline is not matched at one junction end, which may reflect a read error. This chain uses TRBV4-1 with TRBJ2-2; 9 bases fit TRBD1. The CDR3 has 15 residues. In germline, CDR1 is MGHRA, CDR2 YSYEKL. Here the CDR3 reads CASGRTGANAGELFF. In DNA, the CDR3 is TGCGCCAGCGGAAGGACAGGGGCGAACGCCGGGGAGCTGTTTTTT.

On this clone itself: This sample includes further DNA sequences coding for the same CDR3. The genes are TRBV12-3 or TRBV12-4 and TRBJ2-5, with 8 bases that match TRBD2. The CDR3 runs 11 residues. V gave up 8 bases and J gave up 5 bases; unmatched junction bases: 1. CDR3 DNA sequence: TGTGCCAGCGGCGGGGGGGAGACCCAGTACTTC. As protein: CASGGGETQYF.

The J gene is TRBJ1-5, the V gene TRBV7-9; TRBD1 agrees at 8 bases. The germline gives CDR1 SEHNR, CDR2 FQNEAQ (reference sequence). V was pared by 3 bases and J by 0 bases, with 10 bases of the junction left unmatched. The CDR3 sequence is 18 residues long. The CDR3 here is CASSFKPGTGYSNQPQHF. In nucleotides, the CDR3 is TGTGCCAGCAGCTTCAAACCCGGGACAGGCTATAGCAATCAGCCCCAGCATTTT.

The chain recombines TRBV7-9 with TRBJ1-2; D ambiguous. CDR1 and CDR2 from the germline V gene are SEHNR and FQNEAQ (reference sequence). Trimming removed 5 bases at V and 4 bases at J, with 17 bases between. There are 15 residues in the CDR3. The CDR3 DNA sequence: TGTGCCAGCAGCCCCGACATGGGCCCGAGCTATGGCTACACCTTC. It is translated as CASSPDMGPSYGYTF.

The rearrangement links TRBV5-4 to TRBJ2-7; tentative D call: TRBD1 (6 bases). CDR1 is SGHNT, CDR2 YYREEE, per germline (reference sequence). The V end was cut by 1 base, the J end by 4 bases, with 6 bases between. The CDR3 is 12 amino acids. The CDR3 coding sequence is TGTGCCAGCAGCTTGCAGGGGTACGAGCAGTACTTC. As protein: CASSLQGYEQYF.

The CDR3 region is CASSFIFSGGQANTEAFF. For the CDR3, the DNA is TGCGCCAGCAGCTTTATATTTTCGGGGGGACAGGCGAACACTGAAGCTTTCTTT. The V call is TRBV5-1, the J call TRBJ1-1, with 8 bases identical to TRBD1. CDR1 is SGHRS, CDR2 YFSETQ, per germline. The ends lost 2 bases at V and 1 base at J; junction bases unmatched: 13. The CDR3 consists of 18 residues.

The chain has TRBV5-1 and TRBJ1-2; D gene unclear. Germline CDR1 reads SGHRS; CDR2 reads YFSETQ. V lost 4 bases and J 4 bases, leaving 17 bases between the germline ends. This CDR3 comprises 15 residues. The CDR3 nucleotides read TGCGCCAGCAGCCCTTGGACGGGAGAGGGCTATGGCTACACCTTC. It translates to CASSPWTGEGYGYTF.

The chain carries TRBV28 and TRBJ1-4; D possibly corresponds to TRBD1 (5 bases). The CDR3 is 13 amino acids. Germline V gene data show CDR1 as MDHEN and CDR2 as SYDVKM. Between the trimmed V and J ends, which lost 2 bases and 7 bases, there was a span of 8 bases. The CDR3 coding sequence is TGTGCCAGCAGTTTAAGCGGGGGTGAAAAACTGTTTTTT. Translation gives CASSLSGGEKLFF.

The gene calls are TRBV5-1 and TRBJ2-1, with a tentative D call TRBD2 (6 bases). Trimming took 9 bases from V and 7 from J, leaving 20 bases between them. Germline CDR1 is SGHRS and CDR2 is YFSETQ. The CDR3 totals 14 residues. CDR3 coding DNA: TGCGCCACCGCCGTTGAGACTAGAACGAATGAGCAGTTCTTC. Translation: CATAVETRTNEQFF.

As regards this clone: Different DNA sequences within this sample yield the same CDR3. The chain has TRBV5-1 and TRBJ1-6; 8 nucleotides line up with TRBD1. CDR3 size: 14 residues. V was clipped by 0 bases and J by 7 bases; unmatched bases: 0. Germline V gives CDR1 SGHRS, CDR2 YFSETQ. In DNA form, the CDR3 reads TGCGCCAGCAGCTTGGGACAGGGGAATTCACCCCTCCACTTT. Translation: CASSLGQGNSPLHF. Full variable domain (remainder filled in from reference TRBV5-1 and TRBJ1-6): KAGVTQTPRYLIKTRGQQVTLSCSPISGHRSVSWYQQTPGQGLQFLFEYFSETQRNKGNFPGRFSGRQFSNSRSEMNVSTLELGDSALYLCASSLGQGNSPLHFGNGTRLTVT.

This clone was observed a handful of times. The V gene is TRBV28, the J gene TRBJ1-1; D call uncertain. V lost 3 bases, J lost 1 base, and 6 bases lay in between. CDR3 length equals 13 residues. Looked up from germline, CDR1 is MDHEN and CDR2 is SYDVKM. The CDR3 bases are TGTGCCAGCAGTTTCGTGTGGAACACTGAAGCTTTCTTT. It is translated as CASSFVWNTEAFF.

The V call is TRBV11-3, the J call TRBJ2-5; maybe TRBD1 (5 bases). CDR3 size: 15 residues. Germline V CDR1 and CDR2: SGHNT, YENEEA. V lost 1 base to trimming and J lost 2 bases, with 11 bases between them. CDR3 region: CASSLGSGYQETQYF. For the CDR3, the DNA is TGTGCCAGCAGCTTAGGTTCAGGGTATCAAGAGACCCAGTACTTC.

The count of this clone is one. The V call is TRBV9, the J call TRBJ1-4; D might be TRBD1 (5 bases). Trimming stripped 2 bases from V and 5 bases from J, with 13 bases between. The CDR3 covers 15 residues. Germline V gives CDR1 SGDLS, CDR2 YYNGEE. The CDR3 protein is CASSVYGGGNEKLFF. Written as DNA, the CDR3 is TGTGCCAGCAGCGTTTATGGCGGGGGGAATGAAAAACTGTTTTTT.

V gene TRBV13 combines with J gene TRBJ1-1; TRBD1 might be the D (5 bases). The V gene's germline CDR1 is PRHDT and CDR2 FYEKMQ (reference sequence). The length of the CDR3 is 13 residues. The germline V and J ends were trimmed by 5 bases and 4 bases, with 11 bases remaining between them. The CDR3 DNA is TGTGCCAGCAGCCACCGGGGGGTCACTGAAGCTTTCTTT. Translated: CASSHRGVTEAFF.

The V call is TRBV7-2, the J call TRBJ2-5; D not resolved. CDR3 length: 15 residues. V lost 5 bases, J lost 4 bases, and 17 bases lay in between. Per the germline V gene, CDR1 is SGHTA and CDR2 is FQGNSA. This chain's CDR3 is CASSTSFGAPETQYF. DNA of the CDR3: TGTGCCAGCAGCACCTCCTTTGGAGCTCCAGAGACCCAGTACTTC.

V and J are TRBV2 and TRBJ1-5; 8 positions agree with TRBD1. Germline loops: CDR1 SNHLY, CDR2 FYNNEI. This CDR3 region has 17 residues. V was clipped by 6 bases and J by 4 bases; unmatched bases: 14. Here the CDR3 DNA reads TGTGCCAGCAGCGTTGTGACAGGGGTTGGGATGAATCAGCCCCAGCATTTT. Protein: CASSVVTGVGMNQPQHF. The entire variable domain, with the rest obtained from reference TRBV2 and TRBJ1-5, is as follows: EPEVTQTPSHQVTQMGQEVILRCVPISNHLYFYWYRQILGQKVEFLVSFYNNEISEKSEIFDDQFSVERPDGSNFTLKIRSTKLEDSAMYFCASSVVTGVGMNQPQHFGDGTRLSIL.

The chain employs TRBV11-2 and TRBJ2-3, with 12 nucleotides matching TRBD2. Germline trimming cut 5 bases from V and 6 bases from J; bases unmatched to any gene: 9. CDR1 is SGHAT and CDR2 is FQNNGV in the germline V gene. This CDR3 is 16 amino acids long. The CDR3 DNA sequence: TGTGCCAGCAGCCCCAGACTAGCGGGAGTCGGGGATACGCAGTATTTT. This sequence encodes CASSPRLAGVGDTQYF.

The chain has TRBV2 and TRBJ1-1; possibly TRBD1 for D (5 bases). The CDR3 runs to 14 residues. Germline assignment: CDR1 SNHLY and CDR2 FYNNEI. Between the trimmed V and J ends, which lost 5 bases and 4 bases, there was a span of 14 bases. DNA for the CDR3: TGTGCCAGCAGTAGACGACAGTGGGGCACTGAAGCTTTCTTT. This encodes CASSRRQWGTEAFF. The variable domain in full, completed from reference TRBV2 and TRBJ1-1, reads EPEVTQTPSHQVTQMGQEVILRCVPISNHLYFYWYRQILGQKVEFLVSFYNNEISEKSEIFDDQFSVERPDGSNFTLKIRSTKLEDSAMYFCASSRRQWGTEAFFGQGTRLTVV.